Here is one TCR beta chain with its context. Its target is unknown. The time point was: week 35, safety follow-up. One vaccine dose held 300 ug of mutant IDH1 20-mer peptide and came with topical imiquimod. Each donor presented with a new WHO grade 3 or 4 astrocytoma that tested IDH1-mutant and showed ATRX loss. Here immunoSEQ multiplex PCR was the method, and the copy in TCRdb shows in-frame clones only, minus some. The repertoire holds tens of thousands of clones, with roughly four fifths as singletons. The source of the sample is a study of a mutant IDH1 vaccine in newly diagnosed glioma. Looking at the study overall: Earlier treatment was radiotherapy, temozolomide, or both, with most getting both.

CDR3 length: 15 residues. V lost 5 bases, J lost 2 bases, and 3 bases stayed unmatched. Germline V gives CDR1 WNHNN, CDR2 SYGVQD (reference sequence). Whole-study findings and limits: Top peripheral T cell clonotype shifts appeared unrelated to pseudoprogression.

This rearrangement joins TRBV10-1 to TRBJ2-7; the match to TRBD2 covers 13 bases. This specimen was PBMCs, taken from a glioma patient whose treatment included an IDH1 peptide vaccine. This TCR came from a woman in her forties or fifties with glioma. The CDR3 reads CASSRTSGGTYEQYF. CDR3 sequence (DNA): TGCGCCAGCAGTAGGACTAGCGGGGGCACCTACGAGCAGTACTTC.